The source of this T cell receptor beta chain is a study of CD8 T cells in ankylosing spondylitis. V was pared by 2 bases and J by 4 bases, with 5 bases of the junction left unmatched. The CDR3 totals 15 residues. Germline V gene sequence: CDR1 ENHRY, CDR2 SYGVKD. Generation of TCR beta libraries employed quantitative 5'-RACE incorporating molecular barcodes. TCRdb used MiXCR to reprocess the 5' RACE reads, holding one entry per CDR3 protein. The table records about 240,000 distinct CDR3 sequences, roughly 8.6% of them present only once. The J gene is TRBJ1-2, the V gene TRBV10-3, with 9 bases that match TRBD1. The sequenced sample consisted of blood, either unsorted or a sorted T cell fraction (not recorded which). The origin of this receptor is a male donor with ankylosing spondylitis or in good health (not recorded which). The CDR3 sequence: CAISEESTGGYGYTF. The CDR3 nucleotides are TGTGCCATCAGTGAGGAATCGACAGGGGGCTATGGCTACACCTTC.